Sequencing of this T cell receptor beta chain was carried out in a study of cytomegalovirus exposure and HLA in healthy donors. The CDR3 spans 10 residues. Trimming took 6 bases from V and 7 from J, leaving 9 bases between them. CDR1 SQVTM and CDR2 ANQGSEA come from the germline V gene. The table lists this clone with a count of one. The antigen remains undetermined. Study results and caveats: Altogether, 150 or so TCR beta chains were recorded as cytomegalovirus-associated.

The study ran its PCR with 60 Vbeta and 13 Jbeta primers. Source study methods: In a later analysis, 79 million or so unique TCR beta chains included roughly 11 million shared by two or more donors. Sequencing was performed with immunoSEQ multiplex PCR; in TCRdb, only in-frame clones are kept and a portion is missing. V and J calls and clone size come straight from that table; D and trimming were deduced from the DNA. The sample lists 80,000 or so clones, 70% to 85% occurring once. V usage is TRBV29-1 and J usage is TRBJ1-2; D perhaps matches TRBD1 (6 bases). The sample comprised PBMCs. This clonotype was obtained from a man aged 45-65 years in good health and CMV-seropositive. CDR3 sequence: CSVGRGGYTF. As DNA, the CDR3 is TGCAGCGTAGGCAGGGGTGGCTACACCTTC. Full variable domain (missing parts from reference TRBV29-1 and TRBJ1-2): SAVISQKPSRDICQRGTSLTIQCQVDSQVTMMFWYRQQPGQSLTLIATANQGSEATYESGFVIDKFPISRPNLTFSTLTVSNMSPEDSSIYLCSVGRGGYTFGSGTRLTVV.